A selection of T cell receptor beta chains follows, all from one sample in a study of Ad26.COV2.S vaccination and SARS-CoV-2 variants. Assay: immunoSEQ multiplex PCR; the TCRdb copy retains only in-frame clones and omits some. Of hundreds of thousands of clones in the sample, about 89% were seen once. Source: peripheral blood, taken in a trial of Ad26.COV2.S vaccine versus placebo. These receptors were collected from a person aged 18-60 years who received the Ad26.COV2.S COVID-19 vaccine or a placebo. Each CDR3 is given with its conserved first and last residue. The order of the fields is V gene, clone size, D gene, J gene, CDR3 protein, CDR3 DNA. A D gene is named only where the DNA matches it firmly. The size field is filled for only some rows; it gives once, few, many or a size class.

TRBV5-5,once,TRBD2,TRBJ2-5,CASSRDPRGQETQYF,TGTGCCAGCAGCCGGGATCCGCGGGGGCAAGAGACCCAGTACTTC
TRBV27,.,.,TRBJ1-1,CASSPSGTEAFF,TGTGCCAGCAGTCCCTCGGGGACTGAAGCTTTCTTT
TRBV18,.,TRBD1,TRBJ2-2,CASSPMAGGNTGELFF,TGTGCCAGCTCACCAATGGCAGGGGGAAACACCGGGGAGCTGTTTTTT
TRBV11-2,.,TRBD1,TRBJ2-7,CASSFGTAYEQYF,TGTGCCAGCAGCTTTGGGACAGCCTACGAGCAGTACTTC
TRBV19,.,.,TRBJ1-5,CASNPQGSNQPQHF,TGTGCCAGTAATCCACAGGGTAGCAATCAGCCCCAGCATTTT
TRBV30,.,.,TRBJ1-2,CAWKDRGSRGYTF,TGTGCCTGGAAGGACAGAGGGTCGAGAGGCTACACCTTC
TRBV28,.,.,TRBJ1-1,CASSSPGTEAFF,TGTGCCAGCAGCTCACCTGGCACTGAAGCTTTCTTT
TRBV24-1,.,.,TRBJ2-5,CATSDFAQTQYF,TGTGCCACCAGTGATTTTGCTCAGACCCAGTACTTC
TRBV30,.,.,TRBJ1-4,CAWSLLRQDRNEKLFF,TGTGCCTGGAGTCTTCTCCGACAGGACCGAAATGAAAAACTGTTTTTT
TRBV9,once,TRBD2,TRBJ2-5,CASSVTGTKGETQYF,TGTGCCAGCAGCGTAACCGGGACTAAGGGAGAGACCCAGTACTTC
TRBV4-2,.,.,TRBJ1-5,CASSLDSPNQPQHF,TGTGCCAGCAGCCTGGACAGCCCCAATCAGCCCCAGCATTTT
TRBV9,.,TRBD2,TRBJ2-3,CASSVVGLAGEPTVTQYF,TGTGCCAGCAGCGTAGTGGGACTAGCGGGGGAGCCCACAGTTACGCAGTATTTT
TRBV7-2,.,TRBD2,TRBJ2-1,CASSLERGGWFNEQFF,TGTGCCAGCAGCTTAGAACGCGGGGGGTGGTTCAATGAGCAGTTCTTC
TRBV15,once,.,TRBJ1-1,CATSRGGRGRNTEAFF,TGTGCCACCAGCAGAGGTGGTAGGGGCCGGAACACTGAAGCTTTCTTT
TRBV19,.,.,TRBJ2-3,CASRLGNQADTQYF,TGTGCCAGTAGACTAGGAAATCAGGCAGATACGCAGTATTTT
TRBV5-1,.,TRBD1,TRBJ1-1,CASSLVGTGDFEAFF,TGCGCCAGCAGCTTGGTGGGGACAGGGGATTTTGAAGCTTTCTTT
TRBV10-2,.,TRBD2,TRBJ2-3,CASSVLWEGTDTQYF,TGCGCCAGCAGTGTGTTGTGGGAGGGGACAGATACGCAGTATTTT
TRBV2,.,.,TRBJ1-5,CASSDSVQGGQPQHF,TGTGCCAGCAGTGATAGCGTCCAGGGAGGACAGCCCCAGCATTTT
TRBV4-3,.,.,TRBJ2-7,CASSQDPGGSSYEQYF,TGCGCCAGCAGCCAGGATCCCGGGGGTAGCTCCTACGAGCAGTACTTC
TRBV19,.,.,TRBJ1-2,CASRDRRGANYGYTF,TGTGCCAGTAGGGATCGGAGGGGCGCAAACTATGGCTACACCTTC
TRBV5-1,.,.,TRBJ2-3,CASSSGSNPDTQYF,TGCGCCAGCAGCTCCGGGAGCAATCCAGATACGCAGTATTTT
TRBV6-2/TRBV6-3,.,.,TRBJ1-1,CASSSQTMNTEAFF,TGTGCCAGCAGTTCTCAGACGATGAACACTGAAGCTTTCTTT
TRBV4-3,.,.,TRBJ2-7,CASSRNRAGYEQYF,TGCGCCAGCAGCCGAAATAGGGCGGGATACGAGCAGTACTTC
TRBV6-5,.,.,TRBJ2-5,CASSYGFWETQYF,TGTGCCAGCAGTTACGGCTTTTGGGAGACCCAGTACTTC
TRBV18,.,.,TRBJ1-5,CASSPQAPGVQPQHF,TGTGCCAGCTCACCACAAGCGCCAGGGGTGCAGCCCCAGCATTTT
TRBV5-1,.,.,TRBJ2-1,CASSLETRPLGNEQFF,TGCGCCAGCAGCTTGGAGACTAGACCCCTCGGCAATGAGCAGTTCTTC
TRBV29-1,.,.,TRBJ2-7,CSVEDLDTGYEQYF,TGCAGCGTTGAAGATCTGGATACAGGGTACGAGCAGTACTTC
TRBV10-3,.,.,TRBJ2-3,CATLDRDTDTQYF,TGTGCCACCCTAGACCGGGACACAGATACGCAGTATTTT
TRBV30,.,.,TRBJ1-6,CAWRKREVGSPLHF,TGTGCCTGGAGAAAAAGGGAGGTGGGTTCACCCCTCCACTTT
TRBV18,.,.,TRBJ1-5,CASSPSLNQPQHF,TGTGCCAGCTCACCGTCGCTCAATCAGCCCCAGCATTTT
TRBV12-3/TRBV12-4,few,.,TRBJ1-5,CASGWSSDQPQHF,TGTGCCAGCGGGTGGAGCTCGGATCAGCCCCAGCATTTT
TRBV7-9,.,.,TRBJ1-5,CASSLAAAAPQHF,TGTGCCAGCAGCTTAGCGGCTGCTGCGCCCCAGCATTTT
TRBV20-1,few,.,TRBJ1-1,CSASGGYTEAFF,TGCAGTGCTAGTGGGGGATACACTGAAGCTTTCTTT
TRBV6-5,.,TRBD1,TRBJ2-7,CASTPPDRAYEQYF,TGTGCCAGCACTCCGCCGGACAGGGCCTACGAGCAGTACTTC
TRBV10-2,.,TRBD1,TRBJ2-7,CASTRGQRLSYEQYF,TGCGCCAGCACAAGGGGACAGAGGCTTTCCTACGAGCAGTACTTC
TRBV3-1/TRBV3-2,once,.,TRBJ1-1,CASRLQGRGTEAFF,TGTGCCAGCAGACTACAGGGCCGGGGCACTGAAGCTTTCTTT
TRBV12-3/TRBV12-4,.,.,TRBJ2-3,CASRPLTDTQYF,TGTGCCAGCAGGCCATTGACAGATACGCAGTATTTT
TRBV29-1,.,TRBD1,TRBJ2-7,CSVHTELDRDRGWYEQYF,TGCAGCGTACACACCGAGTTAGACAGGGACCGGGGCTGGTACGAGCAGTACTTC
TRBV10-1,.,TRBD2,TRBJ2-5,CASSDLAGGETQYF,TGCGCCAGCAGTGATCTAGCGGGAGGAGAGACCCAGTACTTC
TRBV11-1,.,.,TRBJ2-6,CASRAGSGANVLTF,TGTGCCAGCAGGGCAGGCTCTGGGGCCAACGTCCTGACTTTC
TRBV19,few,TRBD1,TRBJ2-7,CASSSTGTGVYEQYF,TGTGCCAGTAGTTCGACAGGGACAGGGGTGTACGAGCAGTACTTC
TRBV12-5,.,.,TRBJ1-6,CASGLVRLRDDSPLHF,TGTGCTAGTGGTTTGGTAAGACTCAGGGATGATTCACCCCTCCACTTT
TRBV5-6,.,.,TRBJ2-3,CASSLDEGPPDTQYF,TGTGCCAGCAGCTTGGATGAGGGACCGCCAGATACGCAGTATTTT
TRBV11-2,.,TRBD2,TRBJ2-1,CASSRVAGGTYNEQFF,TGTGCCAGCAGCAGAGTAGCGGGAGGGACCTACAATGAGCAGTTCTTC
TRBV7-2,.,.,TRBJ2-5,CASSSGTSAQTQYF,TGTGCCAGCAGCTCCGGGACCAGTGCTCAGACCCAGTACTTC
TRBV30,.,.,TRBJ1-4,CAWSVAEKLFF,TGTGCCTGGAGTGTTGCTGAAAAACTGTTTTTT
TRBV5-1,.,TRBD1,TRBJ1-1,CASSQGSRTEAFF,TGCGCCAGCTCACAGGGGAGCAGGACTGAAGCTTTCTTT
TRBV14,.,TRBD1,TRBJ1-6,CASSQDGQGYSPLHF,TGTGCCAGCAGCCAAGATGGACAGGGATATTCACCCCTCCACTTT
TRBV3-1/TRBV3-2,.,TRBD1,TRBJ1-2,CASSAPGQGDYGYTF,TGTGCCAGCAGCGCCCCGGGACAGGGGGATTATGGCTACACCTTC
TRBV6-1,.,.,TRBJ1-5,CASSGVTTYSNQPQHF,TGTGCCAGCAGTGGGGTGACAACATATAGCAATCAGCCCCAGCATTTT
TRBV5-4,.,TRBD1,TRBJ2-7,CASSLAVGPGQGNEQYF,TGTGCCAGCAGCTTGGCCGTGGGACCGGGACAGGGGAACGAGCAGTACTTC
TRBV6-2/TRBV6-3,.,.,TRBJ2-5,CASSGQGETQYF,TGTGCCAGCAGTGGGCAGGGGGAGACCCAGTACTTC
TRBV5-5,.,TRBD2,TRBJ2-7,CASSLHTSVDYEQYF,TGTGCCAGCAGCCTTCATACTAGCGTTGACTACGAGCAGTACTTC
TRBV24-1,.,.,TRBJ1-4,CATSDGAEEKLFF,TGTGCCACCAGTGATGGGGCAGAGGAAAAACTGTTTTTT
TRBV5-5,.,.,TRBJ1-2,CASSLALSVFYGYTF,TGTGCCAGCAGCTTGGCATTATCAGTTTTCTATGGCTACACCTTC
TRBV3-1/TRBV3-2,.,.,TRBJ2-1,CASSQVGVYNEQFF,TGTGCCAGCAGCCAAGTCGGGGTCTACAATGAGCAGTTCTTC
TRBV7-8,few,.,TRBJ1-5,CASSLGEYSNQPQHF,TGTGCCAGCAGCTTAGGAGAATACAGCAATCAGCCCCAGCATTTT
TRBV27,.,.,TRBJ1-6,CASSSGRGRSNSPLHF,TGTGCCAGCAGTTCGGGGAGGGGACGCTCAAATTCACCCCTCCACTTT
TRBV18,.,.,TRBJ1-1,CASSPQSAENTEAFF,TGTGCCAGCTCACCACAGTCGGCGGAGAACACTGAAGCTTTCTTT
TRBV24-1,once,TRBD2,TRBJ2-2,CATSDLAGGRVGELFF,TGTGCCACCAGTGATTTGGCGGGAGGTCGTGTCGGGGAGCTGTTTTTT